These T cell receptor beta chains were read from a single sample in a study of cytomegalovirus exposure and HLA in healthy donors. TCRdb's copy holds only in-frame clones and misses some; the assay was immunoSEQ multiplex PCR. The repertoire has about 260,000 clones, 80% to 95% of them found once; the top ten carry 3% to 3.5%. The sample comprised PBMCs. Every receptor here comes from a woman in her twenties or thirties in good health and CMV-seronegative. Each CDR3 is given with its conserved first and last residue. A D gene is named only where the DNA matches it firmly. Size is stated for part of the rows, as once, few or many counts, or as a class when the clone is expanded.

V gene: TRBV27; clone size: -; J gene: TRBJ2-3; D gene: TRBD2; CDR3 protein: CASSPWTSENTDTQYF; CDR3 DNA: TGTGCCAGCAGTCCCTGGACTAGCGAGAACACAGATACGCAGTATTTT
V gene: TRBV7-9; clone size: -; J gene: TRBJ1-1; D gene: TRBD1; CDR3 protein: CASSLNQGGNTEAFF; CDR3 DNA: TGTGCCAGCAGCTTAAATCAGGGGGGTAACACTGAAGCTTTCTTT
V gene: TRBV4-3; clone size: -; J gene: TRBJ2-2; D gene: -; CDR3 protein: CASSQEDLNTGELFF; CDR3 DNA: TGCGCCAGCAGCCAAGAGGATCTGAACACCGGGGAGCTGTTTTTT
V gene: TRBV29-1; clone size: -; J gene: TRBJ2-5; D gene: -; CDR3 protein: CSAAPEAQGPQYF; CDR3 DNA: TGCAGCGCCGCCCCCGAGGCCCAGGGGCCCCAGTACTTC
V gene: TRBV5-1; clone size: -; J gene: TRBJ2-7; D gene: -; CDR3 protein: CASSFGLNYEQYF; CDR3 DNA: TGCGCCAGCAGCTTCGGACTAAACTACGAGCAGTACTTC
V gene: TRBV9; clone size: once; J gene: TRBJ2-7; D gene: TRBD1; CDR3 protein: CASSGQGAYEQYF; CDR3 DNA: TGTGCCAGTTCCGGACAGGGGGCCTACGAGCAGTACTTC
V gene: TRBV9; clone size: -; J gene: TRBJ2-5; D gene: -; CDR3 protein: CASSVEWGAWETQYF; CDR3 DNA: TGTGCCAGCAGCGTAGAGTGGGGGGCGTGGGAGACCCAGTACTTC
V gene: TRBV5-1; clone size: -; J gene: TRBJ1-2; D gene: -; CDR3 protein: CASSLETRSYGYTF; CDR3 DNA: TGCGCCAGCAGCTTGGAGACGAGGAGCTATGGCTACACCTTC
V gene: TRBV27; clone size: -; J gene: TRBJ1-4; D gene: -; CDR3 protein: CASSFSKEETVEKLFF; CDR3 DNA: TGTGCCAGCAGTTTTTCAAAGGAGGAGACAGTAGAAAAACTGTTTTTT
V gene: TRBV28; clone size: once; J gene: TRBJ1-2; D gene: -; CDR3 protein: CASSLAPGQIGYGYTF; CDR3 DNA: TGTGCCAGCAGTTTAGCACCAGGCCAAATCGGCTATGGCTACACCTTC
V gene: TRBV28; clone size: -; J gene: TRBJ2-7; D gene: TRBD1; CDR3 protein: CASIDRALHEQYF; CDR3 DNA: TGTGCCAGCATCGACAGGGCCCTCCACGAGCAGTACTTC
V gene: TRBV6-5; clone size: -; J gene: TRBJ2-7; D gene: TRBD1; CDR3 protein: CASSPGQTYEQYF; CDR3 DNA: TGTGCCAGCAGTCCGGGACAGACCTACGAGCAGTACTTC
V gene: TRBV5-1; clone size: once; J gene: TRBJ2-5; D gene: TRBD1; CDR3 protein: CASSSGQGRAQYF; CDR3 DNA: TGCGCCAGCAGTTCGGGACAGGGACGTGCCCAGTACTTC
V gene: TRBV5-1; clone size: -; J gene: TRBJ1-1; D gene: -; CDR3 protein: CASSPGEVNTEAFF; CDR3 DNA: TGCGCCAGCAGCCCAGGGGAGGTGAACACTGAAGCTTTCTTT
V gene: TRBV10-3; clone size: -; J gene: TRBJ2-7; D gene: -; CDR3 protein: CAISRDTYEQYF; CDR3 DNA: TGTGCCATCAGTCGGGACACCTACGAGCAGTACTTC
V gene: TRBV4-3; clone size: -; J gene: TRBJ2-1; D gene: -; CDR3 protein: CASSLWTDRSGYNEQFF; CDR3 DNA: TGCGCCAGCAGCCTTTGGACAGATCGGAGCGGTTACAATGAGCAGTTCTTC
V gene: TRBV5-8; clone size: -; J gene: TRBJ2-1; D gene: TRBD1; CDR3 protein: CASSFRQGVSGEQFF; CDR3 DNA: TGTGCCAGCAGCTTCCGGCAGGGGGTAAGTGGTGAGCAGTTCTTC
V gene: TRBV7-3; clone size: -; J gene: TRBJ2-3; D gene: TRBD2; CDR3 protein: CASSPARLAGASTDTQYF; CDR3 DNA: TGTGCCAGCAGCCCCGCCCGTCTAGCGGGTGCTAGCACAGATACGCAGTATTTT
V gene: TRBV15; clone size: once; J gene: TRBJ2-6; D gene: TRBD1; CDR3 protein: CATSRNPPGQGEGSGANVLTF; CDR3 DNA: TGTGCCACCAGCAGAAATCCTCCCGGACAGGGAGAGGGCTCTGGGGCCAACGTCCTGACTTTC
V gene: TRBV27; clone size: -; J gene: TRBJ2-1; D gene: -; CDR3 protein: CASRNSKNQNSYNEQFF; CDR3 DNA: TGTGCCAGCAGGAATTCAAAGAATCAAAATTCCTACAATGAGCAGTTCTTC
V gene: TRBV19; clone size: -; J gene: TRBJ1-1; D gene: -; CDR3 protein: CASKTGVNTEAFF; CDR3 DNA: TGTGCCAGTAAAACAGGAGTTAACACTGAAGCTTTCTTT
V gene: TRBV5-1; clone size: -; J gene: TRBJ1-4; D gene: -; CDR3 protein: CASSLNTGTTNEKLFF; CDR3 DNA: TGCGCCAGCAGCTTGAATACAGGGACAACTAATGAAAAACTGTTTTTT
V gene: TRBV19; clone size: -; J gene: TRBJ1-5; D gene: TRBD1; CDR3 protein: CASSRAGGQPQHF; CDR3 DNA: TGTGCCAGTAGTAGGGCAGGGGGCCAGCCCCAGCATTTT
V gene: TRBV5-1; clone size: -; J gene: TRBJ2-7; D gene: TRBD1; CDR3 protein: CASSFDRGEYEQYF; CDR3 DNA: TGCGCCAGCAGCTTTGACAGGGGAGAATACGAGCAGTACTTC
V gene: TRBV7-3; clone size: -; J gene: TRBJ2-2; D gene: -; CDR3 protein: CASSLISGSAGELFF; CDR3 DNA: TGTGCCAGCAGCTTAATATCGGGTTCTGCCGGGGAGCTGTTTTTT
V gene: TRBV5-1; clone size: -; J gene: TRBJ2-1; D gene: TRBD1; CDR3 protein: CASSFPVGDRGLNEQFF; CDR3 DNA: TGCGCCAGCAGCTTTCCTGTCGGGGACAGGGGATTGAATGAGCAGTTCTTC
V gene: TRBV6-1; clone size: -; J gene: TRBJ2-1; D gene: TRBD1; CDR3 protein: CASSVGQADFNEQFF; CDR3 DNA: TGTGCCAGCAGCGTGGGACAGGCCGATTTCAATGAGCAGTTCTTC
V gene: TRBV28; clone size: -; J gene: TRBJ1-4; D gene: -; CDR3 protein: CASSFPSSGKLFF; CDR3 DNA: TGTGCCAGCAGTTTCCCTAGTAGCGGAAAACTGTTTTTT
V gene: TRBV4-2; clone size: -; J gene: TRBJ2-5; D gene: -; CDR3 protein: CASSRGGFQETQYF; CDR3 DNA: TGTGCCAGCAGCCGGGGGGGCTTCCAAGAGACCCAGTACTTC
V gene: TRBV4-1; clone size: -; J gene: TRBJ2-7; D gene: TRBD1; CDR3 protein: CASSLATFGQALGDEQYF; CDR3 DNA: TGCGCCAGCAGCCTCGCAACTTTCGGACAGGCCCTCGGGGACGAGCAGTACTTC
V gene: TRBV7-2; clone size: -; J gene: TRBJ2-5; D gene: TRBD2; CDR3 protein: CASSLAGAGVRETQYF; CDR3 DNA: TGTGCCAGCAGCTTGGCGGGAGCGGGAGTGCGAGAGACCCAGTACTTC